This T cell receptor beta chain was identified in a study of blood T cell repertoires in COVID-19. Overall study: The United States, Italy and Spain provided the acute and convalescent COVID-19 samples. T cells, B-cell-depleted T cells, or PBMCs provided the cDNA or gDNA that served as material.

This CDR3 has 13 residues. Germline CDR1 and CDR2: SNHLY and FYNNEI. V was pared by 2 bases and J by 11 bases, with 15 bases between. Original processing notes: Reference gene primers were amplified, and this amplification served to estimate nucleated cell counts. Using immunoSEQ multiplex PCR, the repertoire was profiled, and TCRdb retains in-frame clones only, with some absent. V, J and clone size reflect that table, while D and trimming were determined from the DNA. The data show under 95,000 clones, 83% seen once. V and J are TRBV2 and TRBJ1-1; the D gene is possibly TRBD1 (6 bases). Specimen: peripheral blood. This clonotype originated in a woman older than 75 with acute or convalescent COVID-19. CDR3 in amino acids: CASSESPDSYAFF. CDR3 bases: TGTGCCAGCAGTGAAAGTCCGGACAGTTATGCTTTCTTT.